This TCR beta chain comes out of a study of blood T cell repertoires in COVID-19. In the original processing: Amplification of reference gene primers provided the estimated nucleated cell counts. TCRdb keeps only in-frame clones here, not all; method: immunoSEQ multiplex PCR. V and J calls and clone size are copied from that table; D and trimming were computed from the DNA. Seen here are about 91,000 clones, approximately 90% observed once, and the top ten hold roughly 4.3%. This CDR3 spans 15 amino acids. The germline V and J ends were trimmed by 5 bases and 3 bases, with 16 bases remaining between them. CDR1 is LGHDT, CDR2 YNNKEL, per germline (reference sequence).

The chain uses TRBV3-1 (or the pseudogene TRBV3-2) and TRBJ2-5; D may be TRBD2 (5 bases). The sequence derives from a man between 65 and 85 years old with acute or convalescent COVID-19. The specimen sequenced was peripheral blood. The CDR3 spells CASSDDTRLKETQYF. The CDR3 DNA reads as TGTGCCAGCAGCGACGATACTAGGTTAAAAGAGACCCAGTACTTC.